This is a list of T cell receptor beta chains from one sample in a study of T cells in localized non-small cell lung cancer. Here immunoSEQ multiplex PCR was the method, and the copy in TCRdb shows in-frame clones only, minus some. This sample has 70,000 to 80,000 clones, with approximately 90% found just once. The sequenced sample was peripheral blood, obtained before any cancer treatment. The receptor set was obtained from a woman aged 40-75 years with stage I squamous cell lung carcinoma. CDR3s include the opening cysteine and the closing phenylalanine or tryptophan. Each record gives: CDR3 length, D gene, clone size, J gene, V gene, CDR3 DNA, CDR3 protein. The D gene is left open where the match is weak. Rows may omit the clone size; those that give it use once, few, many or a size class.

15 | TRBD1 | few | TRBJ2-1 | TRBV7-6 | TGTGCCAGCAGCCTACGGGACAGCGACGACAATGAGCAGTTCTTC | CASSLRDSDDNEQFF
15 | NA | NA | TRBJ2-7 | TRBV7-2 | TGTGCCAGCAGCTTTGCCAGGGGAGCTTACTACGAGCAGTACTTC | CASSFARGAYYEQYF
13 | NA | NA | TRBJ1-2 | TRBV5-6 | TGTGCCAGCAGCGCCGGGGCAGTCTATGGCTACACCTTC | CASSAGAVYGYTF
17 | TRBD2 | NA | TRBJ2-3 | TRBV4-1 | TGCGCCAGCAGCCGCGGCTCTAGCGGGGGGGCGTTGGATACGCAGTATTTT | CASSRGSSGGALDTQYF
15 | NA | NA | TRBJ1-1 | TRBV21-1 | TGTGCCAGCAGCAAGAATATGGATCCCGGCCCTGAAGCTTTCTTT | CASSKNMDPGPEAFF
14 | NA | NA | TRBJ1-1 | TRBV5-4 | TGTGCCAGCAGCTTGGCACGGGACACCTTGGTCGCTTTCTTT | CASSLARDTLVAFF
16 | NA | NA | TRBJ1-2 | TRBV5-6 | TGTGCCAGCAGCTTGGTTCGCAGGGACCTTAACTATGGCTACACCTTC | CASSLVRRDLNYGYTF
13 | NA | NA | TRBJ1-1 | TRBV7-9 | TGTGCCAGCAGCCGGGACGGGAACACTGAAGCTTTCTTT | CASSRDGNTEAFF
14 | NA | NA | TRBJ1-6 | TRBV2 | TGTGCCAGCAGGGGAGAAAGGGCTAGTTCACCCCTCCACTTT | CASRGERASSPLHF
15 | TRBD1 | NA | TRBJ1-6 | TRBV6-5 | TGTGCCAGCAGCCGCTCTCGGGACAGTAATTCACCCCTCCACTTT | CASSRSRDSNSPLHF
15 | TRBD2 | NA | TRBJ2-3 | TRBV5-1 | TGCGCCAGCAGCCCGACTAGCGCGGGGTCAGATACGCAGTATTTT | CASSPTSAGSDTQYF
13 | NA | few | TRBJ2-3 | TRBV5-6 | TGTGCCAGCGGTGACGGACGAACAGATACGCAGTATTTT | CASGDGRTDTQYF
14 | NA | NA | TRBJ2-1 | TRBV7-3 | TGTGCCAGCAGCAAAAACGGTAATGAACAGGAGCAGTTCTTC | CASSKNGNEQEQFF
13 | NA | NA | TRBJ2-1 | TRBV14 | TGTGCCAGCAGCCAAGTGTCTTCCGATGAGCAGTTCTTC | CASSQVSSDEQFF
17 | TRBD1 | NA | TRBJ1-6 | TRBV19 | TGTGCCAGTAAGCCAGGGACAGGGGGCTTCGTGTATTCACCCCTCCACTTT | CASKPGTGGFVYSPLHF
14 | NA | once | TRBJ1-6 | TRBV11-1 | TGTGCCAGCAGCTCCCGCCTAAGTTATTCACCCCTCCACTTT | CASSSRLSYSPLHF
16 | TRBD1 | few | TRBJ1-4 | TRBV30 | TGTGCCTGGAAAAGGACAGGGTTCGGGTCTAATGAAAAACTGTTTTTT | CAWKRTGFGSNEKLFF
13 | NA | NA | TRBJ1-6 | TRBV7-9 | TGTGCCAGCAGCCCTCGGACCGTTTCACCCCTCCACTTT | CASSPRTVSPLHF
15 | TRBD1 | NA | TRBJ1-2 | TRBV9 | TGTGCCAGCAGCCCAGACGGACAGGGGGCCGGAGGCTACACCTTC | CASSPDGQGAGGYTF
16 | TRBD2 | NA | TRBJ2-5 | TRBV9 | TGTGCCAGCAGCGTAATGCTAGCGGAACCCCAAGAGACCCAGTACTTC | CASSVMLAEPQETQYF
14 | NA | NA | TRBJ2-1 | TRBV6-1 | TGTGCCAGCAGTGAAGCGCTTCGGAGGGGTGAGCAGTTCTTC | CASSEALRRGEQFF
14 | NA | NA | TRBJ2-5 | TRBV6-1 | TGTGCCAGCAGTTCTACGGCAGGGACGGGGACCCAGTACTTC | CASSSTAGTGTQYF
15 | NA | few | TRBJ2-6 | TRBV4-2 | TGTGCCAGCAGCCAAGACTCCTCTGGGGCCAACGTCCTGACTTTC | CASSQDSSGANVLTF
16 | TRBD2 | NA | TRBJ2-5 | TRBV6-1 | TGTGCCAGCAGTGAAGGGCTCGGCGGGGGGGCGGAGACCCAGTACTTC | CASSEGLGGGAETQYF
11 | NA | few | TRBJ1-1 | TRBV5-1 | TGCGCCATTAAGGTCGGCACTGAAGCTTTCTTT | CAIKVGTEAFF
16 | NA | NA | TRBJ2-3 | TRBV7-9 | TGTGCCAGCAGCTTGTACAGGGTCGGGAGCACAGATACGCAGTATTTT | CASSLYRVGSTDTQYF
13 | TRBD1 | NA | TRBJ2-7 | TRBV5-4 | TGTGCCAGCAGTCGGGACAGCGCCTACGAGCAGTACTTC | CASSRDSAYEQYF
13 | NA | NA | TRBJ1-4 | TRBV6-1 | TGTGCCAGCAGTGAAGGGACAGAGACATCACTGTTTTTT | CASSEGTETSLFF
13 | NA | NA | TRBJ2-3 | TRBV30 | TGTGCCTGGATGTTGAGGGGGGTGGATACGCAGTATTTT | CAWMLRGVDTQYF
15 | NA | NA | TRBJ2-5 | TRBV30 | TGTGCCTGGAGCGCGTCAAAAGGGGGGGGAGAGACCCAGTACTTC | CAWSASKGGGETQYF
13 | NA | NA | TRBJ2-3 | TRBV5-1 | TGCGCCAGCAGCTTCCCGCCTGTGGATACGCAGTATTTT | CASSFPPVDTQYF
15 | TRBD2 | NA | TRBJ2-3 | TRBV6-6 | TGTGCCAGCAGTTACAAGCGGGGAATCACAGATACGCAGTATTTT | CASSYKRGITDTQYF
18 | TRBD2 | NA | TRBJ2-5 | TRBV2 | TGTGCCAGCAGTCGGACTAGCGGGGGGCGGACCTCTCAAGAGACCCAGTACTTC | CASSRTSGGRTSQETQYF
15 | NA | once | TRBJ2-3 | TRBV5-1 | TGCGCCAGCAGCTTGGCACCGGACCGGGCAGATACGCAGTATTTT | CASSLAPDRADTQYF
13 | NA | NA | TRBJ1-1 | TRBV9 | TGTGCCAGCCGGAGGGATATGAACACTGAAGCTTTCTTT | CASRRDMNTEAFF
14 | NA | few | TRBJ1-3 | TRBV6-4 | TGTGCCAGCAGTCCTCAGGTTGGCGGAAACACCATATATTTT | CASSPQVGGNTIYF
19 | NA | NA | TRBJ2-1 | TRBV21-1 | TGTGCCAGCAGCAAAGTCGCGATGGCCGGGACTATCAGGGCCAATGAGCAGTTCTTC | CASSKVAMAGTIRANEQFF
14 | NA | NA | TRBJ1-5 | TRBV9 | TGTGCCAGCAGCGTAGACGGGGCTAATCAGCCCCAGCATTTT | CASSVDGANQPQHF
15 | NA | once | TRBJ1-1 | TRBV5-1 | TGCGCCAGCCGCCTGAGCAGGGGAGGAGGGACTGAAGCTTTCTTT | CASRLSRGGGTEAFF
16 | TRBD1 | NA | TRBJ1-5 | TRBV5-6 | TGTGCCAGCAGCCCCCACAGGGGGTCTGGCGATCAGCCCCAGCATTTT | CASSPHRGSGDQPQHF
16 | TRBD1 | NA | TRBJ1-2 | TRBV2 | TGTGCCAGCAGTGCACTACGACAGGGGGATAACTATGGCTACACCTTC | CASSALRQGDNYGYTF
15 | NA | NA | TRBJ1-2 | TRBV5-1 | TGCGCCAGCAGCTTGGGGGCCGCGGAAAACTATGGCTACACCTTC | CASSLGAAENYGYTF
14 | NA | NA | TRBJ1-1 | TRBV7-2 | TGTGCCAGCAGCTTTCGCCCACCGGGGGCTATGGCTTTCTTT | CASSFRPPGAMAFF
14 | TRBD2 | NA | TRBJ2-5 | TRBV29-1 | TGCAGCGTTGGCGGGACTAAACCTGAAGAGACCCAGTACTTC | CSVGGTKPEETQYF
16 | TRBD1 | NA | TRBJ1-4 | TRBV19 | TGTGCCAGTAGGGGGGCCCGGGACAGGATAACCGAAAAACTGTTTTTT | CASRGARDRITEKLFF
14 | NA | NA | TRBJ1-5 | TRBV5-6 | TGTGCCAGCAGCTTGTTCCGGGGATATCAGCCCCAGCATTTT | CASSLFRGYQPQHF
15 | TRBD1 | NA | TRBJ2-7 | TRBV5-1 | TGCGCCAGCAGCTTGGCGGGACAGGGCTCCTACGAGCAGTACTTC | CASSLAGQGSYEQYF